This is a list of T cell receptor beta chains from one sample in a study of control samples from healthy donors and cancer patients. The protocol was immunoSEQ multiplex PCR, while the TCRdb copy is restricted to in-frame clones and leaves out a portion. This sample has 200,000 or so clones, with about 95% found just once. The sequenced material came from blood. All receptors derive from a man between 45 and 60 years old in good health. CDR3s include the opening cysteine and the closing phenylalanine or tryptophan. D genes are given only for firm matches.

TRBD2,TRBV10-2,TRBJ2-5,TGCGCCAGCAGTGTTTCCCGGGAGGGTCCCCTGGGGGAGACCCAGTACTTC,CASSVSREGPLGETQYF
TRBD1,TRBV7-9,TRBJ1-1,TGTGCCAGCAGCACCACAGGGGTAGGGACTGAAGCTTTCTTT,CASSTTGVGTEAFF
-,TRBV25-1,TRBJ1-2,TGTGCCAGCAGTGAGACATATTATGGCTACACCTTC,CASSETYYGYTF
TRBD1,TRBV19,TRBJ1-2,TGTGCCAGTAGTCCGGACAGGGGAAATAGCTATGGCTACACCTTC,CASSPDRGNSYGYTF
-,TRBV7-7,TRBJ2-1,TGTGCTAGCAGCTTAGCAGGGGTCAATGAGCAGTTCTTC,CASSLAGVNEQFF
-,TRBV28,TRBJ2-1,TGTGCCAGCAGTCAGGGGGGGCCAAGTGAGCAGTTCTTC,CASSQGGPSEQFF
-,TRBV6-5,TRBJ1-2,TGTGCCAGCAGTTACGGAGCCCTCTATGGCTACACCTTC,CASSYGALYGYTF
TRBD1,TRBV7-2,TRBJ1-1,TGTGCCAGCAGCCTGCCCATCAGGGGGGACACTGAAGCTTTCTTT,CASSLPIRGDTEAFF
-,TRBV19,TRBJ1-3,TGTGCCAGTAGCTGGGGGGTACTCTCTGGAAACACCATATATTTT,CASSWGVLSGNTIYF
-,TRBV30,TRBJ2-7,TGTGCCTGGAGCGTGGGAGGTTCTGGCTACGAGCAGTACTTC,CAWSVGGSGYEQYF
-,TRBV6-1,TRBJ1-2,TGTGCCAGCAGTGAAGCGGGACTTAAGGGCTATGGCTACACCTTC,CASSEAGLKGYGYTF
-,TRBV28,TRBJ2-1,TGTGCCAGCAGTTTATCCGGGGGCGAGCAGTTCTTC,CASSLSGGEQFF
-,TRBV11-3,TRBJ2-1,TGTGCCAGCAGCTCGAACGGTGATGAGCAGTTCTTC,CASSSNGDEQFF
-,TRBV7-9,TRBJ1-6,TGTGCCAGCAGCCTCCCCACTGGGCTGCCAAATTCACCCCTCCACTTT,CASSLPTGLPNSPLHF
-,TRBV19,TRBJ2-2,TGTGCCAGTAGTGATACAGGGGAGGCCACCGGGGAGCTGTTTTTT,CASSDTGEATGELFF
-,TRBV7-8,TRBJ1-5,TGTGCCAGCAGCGTCCGTTGGGGCAATCAGCCCCAGCATTTT,CASSVRWGNQPQHF
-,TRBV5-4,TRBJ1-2,TGTGCCAGCAGCTTGGGGGTCGGGGGCTACACCTTC,CASSLGVGGYTF